These 30 T cell receptor beta chains were sequenced from one sample in a study of regulatory T cells in long-lasting Graves disease. Building of the TCR beta libraries involved iRepertoire HTBI primers and Arm-PCR of CDR3 regions. MiXCR, applied by TCRdb to the multiplex PCR reads, yields one record per CDR3 protein. The repertoire consists of 600,000 to 800,000 distinct CDR3 sequences, with 25% to 30% occurring once and the leading ten covering about two fifths. The sample's time point: persistent/refractory GD, antithyroid drugs over 5 years with positive TRAb. Extracted PBMC RNA gave rise to the TCR library. This specimen was peripheral blood mononuclear cells (PBMCs), taken when the disease was refractory, from a patient treated with antithyroid drugs. These receptors all stem from a female donor with Graves disease.

Ten or more counts support this clonotype. CDR3 nucleotides: TGTGCCAGCAGTGACGACAATACGGATTCACCCCTCCACTTT. It is translated as CASSDDNTDSPLHF. The chain employs TRBV2 and TRBJ1-6; D is unclear. The length of the CDR3 is 14 residues. The ends were cut back, 3 bases at V and 8 bases at J, with 11 bases in the middle. Germline V CDR1 and CDR2: SNHLY, FYNNEI.

The V call is TRBV20-1, the J call TRBJ2-7; maybe TRBD2 (5 bases). CDR3 size: 13 residues. Trimming cost V 1 base and J 3 bases, with 10 bases left between them. CDR1 is DFQATT and CDR2 is SNEGSKA in the germline V gene (reference sequence). The CDR3 sequence: CSARALAFYEQYF. In DNA form, the CDR3 reads TGCAGTGCTAGAGCGCTAGCCTTCTACGAGCAGTACTTC.

This clonotype occurred a few times. The V call is TRBV3-1, the J call TRBJ2-5; no definite D call. The V gene lost 1 base and the J gene lost 2 bases, with 5 bases spanning the gap. The CDR3 loop spans 13 amino acids. Germline loops: CDR1 LGHDT, CDR2 YNNKEL (reference sequence). CDR3 coding DNA: TGTGCCAGCAGCCAAGCTAATCAAGAGACCCAGTACTTC. Translation: CASSQANQETQYF.

The gene calls are TRBV6-9 and TRBJ1-4; D unclear. The CDR3 contains 15 residues. V gave up 3 bases and J gave up 6 bases, with 14 bases separating them. Germline V gives CDR1 MNHGY, CDR2 SVAAGI. This CDR3 is CASSYSSYGDEKLFF. CDR3 in DNA: TGTGCCAGCAGTTACTCGTCTTATGGGGATGAAAAACTGTTTTTT.

This sequence joins TRBV3-1 and TRBJ2-7; D is possibly TRBD1 (7 bases). Trimming removed 6 bases at V and 0 bases at J, with 15 bases between. Per germline, CDR1 LGHDT and CDR2 YNNKEL (reference sequence). The CDR3 length is 15 residues. The CDR3 spells CASSAGTAYSYEQYF. The DNA of the CDR3 is TGTGCCAGCAGTGCGGGGACAGCCTACTCCTACGAGCAGTACTTC.

This chain joins TRBV24-1 and TRBJ1-5, with 7 bases lining up with TRBD1. The V gene's germline CDR1 is KGHDR and CDR2 SFDVKD. This CDR3 spans 16 amino acids. Trimming removed 4 bases from V and 2 bases from J; junction bases left unmatched: 7. This CDR3 is CATSDSGTEGNQPQHF. CDR3 in DNA: TGTGCCACCAGTGACTCCGGGACAGAGGGCAATCAGCCCCAGCATTTT.

This chain connects TRBV19 to TRBJ1-4, with 9 bases lining up with TRBD1. The CDR3 contains 15 residues. J was trimmed by 8 bases and V by 4 bases; bases with no gene match: 8. Germline V gene lookup returns CDR1 LNHDA and CDR2 SQIVND (reference sequence). CDR3 region: CASSTDRGSAEKLFF. DNA for the CDR3: TGTGCCAGTAGTACCGACAGGGGGAGCGCGGAAAAACTGTTTTTT.

There are a few counts of this clonotype. The chain has TRBV29-1 and TRBJ1-2, with 10 positions matching TRBD1. Trimming cost V 2 bases and J 3 bases; bases outside gene matches: 6. The germline V gene encodes CDR1 SQVTM and CDR2 ANQGSEA. CDR3 length: 15 residues. The CDR3 region has the DNA TGCAGCGTTGAAAGGGGGACAGGGGAACACTATGGCTACACCTTC. Residues: CSVERGTGEHYGYTF.

This clonotype was detected many times. This chain joins TRBV6-1 and TRBJ1-2; 7 bases match TRBD1. CDR1 is MNHNS, CDR2 SASEGT, per germline. With 10 bases clipped from V and 8 bases from J, the junction kept 13 bases outside the gene matches. The CDR3 extends over 13 amino acids. The DNA for the CDR3 is TGTGCCACCCAGGGACAGCAGCTCTTCGGCTACACCTTC. It is translated as CATQGQQLFGYTF.

In its sample, this clonotype was seen a few times. The V call is TRBV19, the J call TRBJ1-2; 12 bases align to TRBD1. V lost 5 bases and J lost 4; bases outside the gene matches: 8. Germline CDR1 reads LNHDA; CDR2 reads SQIVND (reference sequence). The CDR3 extends over 16 amino acids. The CDR3 DNA reads TGTGCCAGTAGTGCCACTGGGACAGGGGGCGTCTATGGCTACACCTTC. As protein: CASSATGTGGVYGYTF.

This clonotype is a singleton in its sample. This chain uses TRBV6-1 with TRBJ2-7, with 7 nucleotides matching TRBD1. V dropped 6 bases and J dropped 3; count of bases not matched to a gene: 11. CDR1 is MNHNS and CDR2 is SASEGT in the germline V gene. The CDR3 spans 15 residues. The CDR3 DNA is TGTGCCAGCAGCCTACCGGGACAGAAAAACTACGAGCAGTACTTC. Protein product: CASSLPGQKNYEQYF.

This clonotype appeared a few times. V and J are TRBV29-1 and TRBJ1-2, with 11 bases matching TRBD1. The length of the CDR3 is 15 residues. V trimming: 0 bases; J trimming: 7 bases; junction bases outside the gene matches: 7. Looked up from germline, CDR1 is SQVTM and CDR2 is ANQGSEA. Here the CDR3 DNA reads TGCAGCGTTGAAGATGCTGTAGGGACAGGGGGTGGCTACACCTTC. As protein: CSVEDAVGTGGGYTF.

The count of this clonotype is one. The chain carries TRBV12-3 or TRBV12-4 and TRBJ1-3; no clear D gene. This CDR3 is built from 15 residues. Trimming stripped 3 bases from V and 2 bases from J, with 11 bases between. The CDR3 nucleotides are TGTGCCAGCAGTTTCCGGGTATCTACTGGAAACACCATATATTTT. Residues: CASSFRVSTGNTIYF.

A few counts support this clonotype. The CDR3 bases are TGTGCCAGTAGTATTGGGGACAACCTGAACACTGAAGCTTTCTTT. Translating it yields CASSIGDNLNTEAFF. The chain combines TRBV19 with TRBJ1-1, with D possibly TRBD1 on 6 matching bases. The CDR3 has 15 amino acids. Trimming stripped 3 bases from V and 0 bases from J, with 11 bases between. Germline V gene lookup returns CDR1 LNHDA and CDR2 SQIVND (reference sequence).

This clonotype was counted only a few times. The rearrangement links TRBV7-2 to TRBJ2-7; 7 positions match TRBD2. V trimming: 5 bases; J trimming: 2 bases; junction bases outside the gene matches: 9. The CDR3 is 15 amino acids. Germline CDR1 reads SGHTA; CDR2 reads FQGNSA. The CDR3 region is CASSPGLVLTYEQYF. As DNA, the CDR3 is TGTGCCAGCAGCCCTGGACTAGTCCTCACCTACGAGCAGTACTTC.

This clonotype was detected a few times. This chain joins TRBV2 and TRBJ1-5; perhaps TRBD1 as D (6 bases). CDR1 and CDR2 (germline): SNHLY, FYNNEI. This CDR3 spans 15 amino acids. Trimming shortened V by 3 bases and J by 5 bases, and 14 bases separated the two germline ends. This CDR3 is CASSDGQINHQPQHF. For the CDR3, the DNA is TGTGCCAGCAGTGATGGACAGATTAATCATCAGCCCCAGCATTTT.

This clonotype was recorded a few times. The V call is TRBV20-1, the J call TRBJ2-7; TRBD2 matches 8 bases. Per germline, CDR1 DFQATT and CDR2 SNEGSKA (reference sequence). Losses at the gene ends were 4 bases for V and 4 bases for J; bases not matched to a gene: 9. This CDR3 contains 14 residues. CDR3: CSATPLLADYEQYF. CDR3 sequence (DNA): TGCAGTGCTACCCCACTACTAGCGGATTACGAGCAGTACTTC.

At least ten counts were recorded for this clonotype. Here the CDR3 reads CASMRRGFEKLFF. The CDR3 nucleotides read TGTGCCAGCATGCGGAGGGGGTTCGAAAAACTGTTTTTT. The chain uses TRBV12-3 or TRBV12-4 and TRBJ1-4; TRBD1 is a possible D gene (6 bases). The CDR3 spans 13 residues. Deletions cut 7 bases from V and 8 bases from J, with 14 bases between.

V is TRBV19 and J is TRBJ1-1; D may be TRBD1 (5 bases). Germline CDR1 reads LNHDA; CDR2 reads SQIVND (reference sequence). The CDR3 sequence is 13 residues long. The V end lost 8 bases, the J end lost 4 bases, and 14 bases lay between the germline ends. CDR3 in amino acids: CASRNSRGTEAFF. The CDR3, as DNA: TGTGCCAGTCGGAACTCTAGGGGCACTGAAGCTTTCTTT. The variable domain in full, completed from reference TRBV19 and TRBJ1-1, reads DGGITQSPKYLFRKEGQNVTLSCEQNLNHDAMYWYRQDPGQGLRLIYYSQIVNDFQKGDIAEGYSVSREKKESFPLTVTSAQKNPTAFYLCASRNSRGTEAFFGQGTRLTVV.

This clonotype occurred a few times. The J gene is TRBJ1-3, the V gene TRBV28; D uncertain. Germline CDR1 MDHEN, CDR2 SYDVKM. The V and J ends lost 6 bases and 0 bases respectively, with 12 bases between them. The CDR3 is 15 amino acids. The DNA for the CDR3 is TGTGCCAGCAGCTTGGACCGAAACTCTGGAAACACCATATATTTT. Translating gives CASSLDRNSGNTIYF.

This chain joins TRBV9 and TRBJ1-2, with unresolved D. Germline assignment: CDR1 SGDLS and CDR2 YYNGEE. The ends were cut back, 1 base at V and 6 bases at J, with 13 bases in the middle. This CDR3 is 14 amino acids long. The CDR3 coding sequence is TGTGCCAGCAGCGTAAAAAACGGCCCAGATGGCTACACCTTC. This translates into CASSVKNGPDGYTF.

The CDR3 region is CASSLTPTSGTQYF. The CDR3 DNA is TGTGCCAGCAGCTTAACGCCAACTAGCGGTACGCAGTATTTT. This chain uses TRBV9 with TRBJ2-3; 8 positions agree with TRBD2. Looked up from germline, CDR1 is SGDLS and CDR2 is YYNGEE. CDR3 length: 14 amino acids. V shed 4 bases and J 8 bases; nucleotides not matched to a gene: 9.

As regards this clonotype: A much larger clone is a single base away; this may be a read error. The chain uses TRBV7-2 and TRBJ2-7, with D tentatively TRBD2 (5 bases). In germline, CDR1 is SGHTA, CDR2 FQGNSA. The CDR3 consists of 14 residues. Here the CDR3 DNA reads TGTGCCAGCAGCTCATACCTAGCTCCCTACGGGCAGTACTTC. Its translation: CASSSYLAPYGQYF.

This clonotype was seen many times. The chain uses TRBV28 and TRBJ1-2, with TRBD1 matching over 8 bases. V was clipped by 7 bases and J by 4 bases; unmatched bases: 14. The CDR3 is 16 amino acids. Germline-derived CDR1 and CDR2 are MDHEN and SYDVKM. The CDR3 bases are TGTGCCAGCACCCCCCTGGACAGGGACCTCGTCTATGGCTACACCTTC. It yields the protein CASTPLDRDLVYGYTF.

The V call is TRBV5-8, the J call TRBJ1-5; tentatively, D is TRBD1 (5 bases). Germline CDR1 is SGHTS and CDR2 is YDEGEE. The V end lost 6 bases, the J end lost 0 bases, and 19 bases lay between the germline ends. This CDR3 contains 17 residues. The CDR3 here is CASTLGDAGYSNQPQHF. CDR3 coding DNA: TGTGCCAGCACCCTGGGGGATGCGGGATATAGCAATCAGCCCCAGCATTTT.

The J gene is TRBJ1-2, the V gene TRBV20-1; D ambiguous. Germline V CDR1 and CDR2: DFQATT, SNEGSKA (reference sequence). The CDR3 consists of 10 residues. V was pared by 6 bases and J by 8 bases, with 10 bases between. CDR3 nucleotides: TGCAGTGCCCCCCTGGAGGGCTACACCTTC. Residues: CSAPLEGYTF.

This clonotype was picked up many times. The rearrangement uses TRBV7-9 and TRBJ1-4; 12 bases line up with TRBD1. This CDR3 spans 16 amino acids. Germline CDR1 SEHNR, CDR2 FQNEAQ (reference sequence). With 5 bases clipped from V and 2 bases from J, the junction kept 3 bases outside the gene matches. The CDR3 spells CASSAGTGGTNEKLFF. The CDR3 DNA reads as TGTGCCAGCAGCGCAGGGACAGGGGGCACTAATGAAAAACTGTTTTTT.

The table lists this clonotype with a few counts. V usage is TRBV6-2 or TRBV6-3 and J usage is TRBJ2-7, with 9 positions matching TRBD1. Germline V CDR1 and CDR2: MNHEY, SVGEGT. CDR3 length equals 18 residues. The J segment lost 1 base and the V segment lost 2 bases, leaving 12 bases of the junction unmatched. This CDR3 reads CASSYPPGQGCASYEQYF. For the CDR3, the DNA is TGTGCCAGCAGTTACCCCCCGGGACAGGGTTGTGCATCCTACGAGCAGTACTTC.

In the case of this clonotype: The germline gene is not matched at one end of the junction; a read error may be the cause. The chain couples TRBV6-5 to TRBJ1-2; D perhaps matches TRBD1 (5 bases). The germline V gene encodes CDR1 MNHEY and CDR2 SVGAGI. The CDR3 has 14 residues. The CDR3 DNA follows: TGTGCCTGCAGTTACCGGGACGGATCCTATGGCTACACCTTC. Amino acid sequence: CACSYRDGSYGYTF.

This clonotype has a count of ten or more. The chain has TRBV2 and TRBJ1-2; the match to TRBD1 covers 8 bases. The CDR3 is made up of 17 amino acids. Germline loops: CDR1 SNHLY, CDR2 FYNNEI. The junction had 19 bases not matched to a gene; V was cut back by 6 bases and J by 7 bases. For the CDR3, the DNA is TGTGCCAGCAGGGGACTCCGAGGACAGGGCGGAATAGGTGGCTACACCTTC. It codes for CASRGLRGQGGIGGYTF.